This T cell receptor beta chain is drawn from a study of shared clonotypes between healthy human individuals. Findings and caveats of the study: Sharing across four donors was highest in naive CD4 (roughly 5%) and lowest in memory CD8 (around 0.4%).

Per sorted-subset replicate PCR, input was 150 to 250 ng DNA, representing around 29,000 T cell genomes. The protocol was immunoSEQ multiplex PCR, while the TCRdb copy is restricted to in-frame clones and leaves out a portion. Altogether about 1 million clones are present, 75% to 85% being singletons, with the ten largest covering approximately 0.5%. Notes on this clone: The antigen is not known.

The germline gives CDR1 SGHNT, CDR2 YYREEE (reference sequence). The CDR3 has 13 residues. Trimming cost V 1 base and J 7 bases; bases outside gene matches: 0. The sample comprised memory CD4+ T cells from PBMCs. Subset: CD45RA-negative fraction. The chain recombines TRBV5-4 with TRBJ2-1; 9 bases agree with TRBD2. The TCR comes from a man between 18 and 29 years old in good health. Some clones in this sample may be carry-over from other donors' samples. The CDR3 reads CASSLTSGNEQFF. CDR3 nucleotides: TGTGCCAGCAGCTTGACTAGCGGGAATGAGCAGTTCTTC. Full variable domain (remainder filled in from reference TRBV5-4 and TRBJ2-1): ETGVTQSPTHLIKTRGQQVTLRCSSQSGHNTVSWYQQALGQGPQFIFQYYREEENGRGNFPPRFSGLQFPNYSSELNVNALELDDSALYLCASSLTSGNEQFFGPGTRLTVL.